This TCR beta chain came from a study of blood T cell repertoires in COVID-19. As for the study in general: PBMCs, B-cell-depleted T cells, or T cells were the source of the cDNA or gDNA that made up the material.

Original methodology: The authors estimated nucleated cell counts from reference gene primer amplification. The assay was immunoSEQ multiplex PCR, and TCRdb's table has in-frame clones only and misses some. V and J calls and clone size follow that table, whereas D and trimming were derived from the DNA. Here the sample spans under 350,000 clones, under 95% being singletons. Ages ranged from roughly 18 to 95 years, with residence in about 23 US areas. Two negative PCRs, clearance, or symptom resolution had been documented for recovered Cohort 3 donors. The sequence came from a man in his 60s who had recovered from COVID-19. Input material: PBMCs or T cells enriched from blood (not recorded which).

Written as DNA, the CDR3 is TGTGCCAGCAGCTTCGATAGCTACTATGGCTACACCTTC. Encoded protein: CASSFDSYYGYTF. The chain joins TRBV7-9 to TRBJ1-2; D not resolved. Germline-derived CDR1 and CDR2 are SEHNR and FQNEAQ (reference sequence). V dropped 3 bases and J dropped 3 bases, with 8 bases sitting between them. This CDR3 has 13 residues.